This TCR beta chain is drawn from a study of monozygotic twins with cystic fibrosis. Measured with immunoSEQ multiplex PCR; TCRdb has only the in-frame clones, and not every one. In the table there are some 30,000 clones, 92% of which are singletons. The V and J ends lost 2 bases and 2 bases, in that order; junction bases with no gene match: 5. The germline CDR1 and CDR2 sequences are LGHNA and YNFKEQ. The CDR3 length is 16 residues. This chain links TRBV4-2 with TRBJ2-7, with TRBD2 matching 11 bases. The sequenced sample was blood. The sequence came from a girl aged 2 to 9 with cystic fibrosis. The CDR3 sequence: CASSQLAGGLTYEQYF. The CDR3 coding sequence is TGTGCCAGCAGCCAACTAGCGGGGGGCCTTACCTACGAGCAGTACTTC.